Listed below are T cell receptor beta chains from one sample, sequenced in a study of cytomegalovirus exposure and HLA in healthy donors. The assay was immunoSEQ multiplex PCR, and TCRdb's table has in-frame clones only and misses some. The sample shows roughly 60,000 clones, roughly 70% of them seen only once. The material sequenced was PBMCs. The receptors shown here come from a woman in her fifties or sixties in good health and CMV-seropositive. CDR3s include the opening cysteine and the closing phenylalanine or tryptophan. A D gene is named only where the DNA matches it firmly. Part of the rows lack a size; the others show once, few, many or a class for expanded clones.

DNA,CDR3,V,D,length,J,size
TGTGCCAGCAGTCGGAGGGAGAAGGTGTACAATGAGCAGTTCTTC,CASSRREKVYNEQFF,TRBV6-6,.,15,TRBJ2-1,.
TGCGCCAGCAGCTCAGGCGGGACTCTGTATCAGCCCCAGCATTTT,CASSSGGTLYQPQHF,TRBV4-1,.,15,TRBJ1-5,.
TGTGCCACCAGCAGAGATATTTTACAGGGGTTGACTGAAGCTTTCTTT,CATSRDILQGLTEAFF,TRBV15,TRBD1,16,TRBJ1-1,once
TGTGCCAGCCTAGGTGGAGTTAAGTACCTTTCGGGTACTGAAGCTTTCTTT,CASLGGVKYLSGTEAFF,TRBV28,.,17,TRBJ1-1,.
TGCGCCAGCAGGGAAGAACAGGGTGGTGCTCAGCCCCAGCATTTT,CASREEQGGAQPQHF,TRBV10-2,.,15,TRBJ1-5,.
TGTGCCAGCAGCTCAGGGGGCTCTGGAAACACCATATATTTT,CASSSGGSGNTIYF,TRBV11-2,TRBD1,14,TRBJ1-3,few
TGTGCCAGCAGCGCATCTGGGGCCAACGTCCTGACTTTC,CASSASGANVLTF,TRBV9,.,13,TRBJ2-6,.
TGTGCCAGCAGCTTAGGGAGTAGCGGGGGCCAACAAGAGACCCAGTACTTC,CASSLGSSGGQQETQYF,TRBV11-2,TRBD2,17,TRBJ2-5,.
TGTGCCAGCAGTTACCGTAAGATTAGGGGGTATCAGCCCCAGCATTTT,CASSYRKIRGYQPQHF,TRBV6-5,.,16,TRBJ1-5,.
TGTGCCAGCAGCTTAGGGTTCGGGACAGGGGTCTCTAGTGAGCAGTTCTTC,CASSLGFGTGVSSEQFF,TRBV7-2,TRBD1,17,TRBJ2-1,few
TGTGCCAGCAGCCATGTGTGGGAGGCGGGCTACACCTTC,CASSHVWEAGYTF,TRBV14,.,13,TRBJ1-2,.
TGTGCCAGCAGTGAGCAGCTAGAAACCTACGAGCAGTACTTC,CASSEQLETYEQYF,TRBV6-6,.,14,TRBJ2-7,.
TGTGCCAGCAGCGCCTTAGCCAGGGGCTCCTACAATGAGCAGTTCTTC,CASSALARGSYNEQFF,TRBV9,.,16,TRBJ2-1,once
TGTGCCAGCAGGTGGACAGGGAAAGTAGGAGGCTACACCTTC,CASRWTGKVGGYTF,TRBV7-9,TRBD1,14,TRBJ1-2,.
TGTGCCAGCAGGTCGGGACAGACATATGGCTACACCTTC,CASRSGQTYGYTF,TRBV5-6,TRBD1,13,TRBJ1-2,.
TGCAGTGCCCAGGCCTGGGCTGAAGCTTTCTTT,CSAQAWAEAFF,TRBV20-1,.,11,TRBJ1-1,once
TGTGCCAGTAGCCAGAACCCAAGCTCCTACGAGCAGTACTTC,CASSQNPSSYEQYF,TRBV19,.,14,TRBJ2-7,.
TGTGCCAGTGACAACCAAGAGACCCAGTACTTC,CASDNQETQYF,TRBV6-6,.,11,TRBJ2-5,.
TGTGCCAGCAGTAGCCTACACAATGAGCAGTTCTTC,CASSSLHNEQFF,TRBV6-1,.,12,TRBJ2-1,few
TGTGCCAGTAGTATCTCGTCGAGCGGGGGGAGTCATGAGCAGTTCTTC,CASSISSSGGSHEQFF,TRBV19,TRBD2,16,TRBJ2-1,few
TGTGCCAGCAGTTTTACAGGTGGCTTTGGAAACACCATATATTTT,CASSFTGGFGNTIYF,TRBV25-1,.,15,TRBJ1-3,few
TGTGCCTGGAGTGACAAAGCCAGGGGGAACACTGAAGCTTTCTTT,CAWSDKARGNTEAFF,TRBV30,.,15,TRBJ1-1,.
TGTGCCAGCAGTTTGACAGTGAGCTCTGGAAACACCATATATTTT,CASSLTVSSGNTIYF,TRBV6-6,.,15,TRBJ1-3,.
TGTGCCAGCAGCCCTGACAGGAATAGTCATTATGGCTACACCTTC,CASSPDRNSHYGYTF,TRBV7-2,.,15,TRBJ1-2,.
TGTGCCAGCAGTTTAAGCCAGGGAAGTGGCTACACCTTC,CASSLSQGSGYTF,TRBV27,.,13,TRBJ1-2,.
TGTGCCAGCACCCCAGACGGGACCTACGAGCAGTACTTC,CASTPDGTYEQYF,TRBV2,.,13,TRBJ2-7,many
TGTGCCAGCACCCAGACAGGGGGGTGGACTGAAGCTTTCTTT,CASTQTGGWTEAFF,TRBV6-5,TRBD1,14,TRBJ1-1,.
TGTGCCAGCCAAAAGGAGGGCGGTTCACCCCTCCACTTT,CASQKEGGSPLHF,TRBV2,.,13,TRBJ1-6,.
TGTGCCAGCAGCTTAGATCAGGGCGAGCAGTACTTC,CASSLDQGEQYF,TRBV11-2,.,12,TRBJ2-7,.
TGTGCCAGCAGCTTGGCCGGGGGTTATGAGCAGTTCTTC,CASSLAGGYEQFF,TRBV5-4,.,13,TRBJ2-1,.
TGTGCCAGTAGTTCTGACAGGGGCTCCTACAATGAGCAGTTCTTC,CASSSDRGSYNEQFF,TRBV19,TRBD1,15,TRBJ2-1,.
TGTGCCAGCAGACCCTCTAAGGGGCGCACAGATACGCAGTATTTT,CASRPSKGRTDTQYF,TRBV2,.,15,TRBJ2-3,.
TGCGCCAGCAGCCAAGATGGGGCGACAGGGCGCGGCTACACCTTC,CASSQDGATGRGYTF,TRBV4-3,TRBD1,15,TRBJ1-2,.
TGTGCCAGCAGCTTTCCGTTGGGGGCGGGAAACACCATATATTTT,CASSFPLGAGNTIYF,TRBV7-2,.,15,TRBJ1-3,.
TGTGCCAGCAGTTTAAACCCACTCGGTACGGACAGCTACACCGGGGAGCTGTTTTTT,CASSLNPLGTDSYTGELFF,TRBV27,.,19,TRBJ2-2,few
TGTGCCAGCAGTTACAGGGGTAGCTACACCTTC,CASSYRGSYTF,TRBV6-5,.,11,TRBJ1-2,.
TGTGCCAGCAGGGAGGGGTGGACCCAGTACTTC,CASREGWTQYF,TRBV2,.,11,TRBJ2-5,.
TGCAGTGCTGCGGACAGTGGTGGCTACACCTTC,CSAADSGGYTF,TRBV20-1,.,11,TRBJ1-2,.
TGTGCCAGCAGCTTGGGGGCTAGCGGGGGAGTGTATGAGCAGTTCTTC,CASSLGASGGVYEQFF,TRBV5-4,TRBD2,16,TRBJ2-1,.
TGTGCCAGCAGGGAGGGGCTCGCAGATACGCAGTATTTT,CASREGLADTQYF,TRBV2,.,13,TRBJ2-3,.
TGTGCCAGCAGCGTACGGTACCAAGAGACCCAGTACTTC,CASSVRYQETQYF,TRBV9,.,13,TRBJ2-5,.
TGTGCCAGCAGCATGGGACAGCACACCGGGGAGCTGTTTTTT,CASSMGQHTGELFF,TRBV11-3,TRBD1,14,TRBJ2-2,.
TGTGCCAGCAGCTTACTAGCCAACACCGGGGAGCTGTTTTTT,CASSLLANTGELFF,TRBV7-3,.,14,TRBJ2-2,.
TGTGCCAGCAGGGGAGACAGGGGTTCGTATGGTGAAGCTTTCTTT,CASRGDRGSYGEAFF,TRBV2,TRBD1,15,TRBJ1-1,.
TGCGCCAGCAGGCTGGCAGGGGACGGAAGCACAGATACGCAGTATTTT,CASRLAGDGSTDTQYF,TRBV5-1,.,16,TRBJ2-3,.
TGTGCCAGCACCTCCAGGGGTGGCGAGCAGTACTTC,CASTSRGGEQYF,TRBV2,.,12,TRBJ2-7,.
TGTGCCAGCAGCGAAAATTCTCAGGGGTACTATGGCTACACCTTC,CASSENSQGYYGYTF,TRBV5-1,.,15,TRBJ1-2,.
TGTGCCAGCAGCTGGAAGGAGTCCAACTATGGCTACACCTTC,CASSWKESNYGYTF,TRBV5-4,.,14,TRBJ1-2,.
TGTGCCATCAGTGAACCGGGACAGGGTGTATCAGATACGCAGTATTTT,CAISEPGQGVSDTQYF,TRBV10-3,TRBD1,16,TRBJ2-3,.
TGTGCCAGCAGCTTACATCCCGCGGGGGGGGGAGAGACCCAGTACTTC,CASSLHPAGGGETQYF,TRBV7-2,TRBD2,16,TRBJ2-5,few
TGTGCCAGCAGCAGCGGCCAGGTGGGGTATGGCTACACCTTC,CASSSGQVGYGYTF,TRBV7-9,.,14,TRBJ1-2,.
TGTGCCAGCAGCCGCATTGGGGGACAGGGCTACGAGCAGTACTTC,CASSRIGGQGYEQYF,TRBV28,TRBD1,15,TRBJ2-7,.